This T cell receptor beta chain is from a study of T cells in Graves' hyperthyroidism and ophthalmopathy (dated by TCRdb to between 2018 and 2021). Background on the whole study: Peripheral blood was collected at initial diagnosis, before any treatment. Once sampling was done, hyperthyroidism patients were given methimazole at a starting dose of 30 mg daily, whereas ophthalmopathy patients were given high-dose intravenous methylprednisolone. Whether ophthalmopathy could be predicted prospectively was tested in an independent validation cohort made up of some 20 hyperthyroidism patients plus 17 patients who later progressed to ophthalmopathy. TCR Vbeta CDR3 sequencing of roughly 140 peripheral blood samples (over 40 ophthalmopathy, about 74 hyperthyroidism and some 17 progressor patients) is reported in the paper. In addition, the study compared T-cell repertoires in thyroid tissue and in blood from six Graves' hyperthyroidism patients. The 95 to 100 discovery patients were divided at random into training and test sets in a 7:3 ratio. A discovery cohort of approximately 97 patients, about 44 with Graves' ophthalmopathy and 55 to 60 with stable Graves' hyperthyroidism, was used to find distinguishing TCR V-J signatures.

This clonotype has at least ten counts. Its antigen is still unknown. No qualities accompany the bases; no much larger clone lies one base away. Points the paper makes about the study in general: Sample size was not statistically predetermined, and investigators were not blinded to group allocation. Most expanded thyroid clonotypes (frequency above 0.001) were also detected in blood, suggesting blood repertoires may reflect thyroid immune responses. During validation, the model predicted progression to ophthalmopathy a median of roughly 7.1 months ahead of onset, with approximately 70% sensitivity and 72.22% specificity. Ophthalmopathy was separated from stable hyperthyroidism by a 13 V-J signature model, with around 90% sensitivity and roughly 84% specificity obtained in cross-validation and 80%/75% obtained in testing.

Stable Graves' hyperthyroidism was defined as the absence of progression to ophthalmopathy over 18 months of follow-up. Hyperthyroidism patients were newly diagnosed, with disease duration under 2 months, and aged 18 to 65 years. Exclusion was applied to patients with uncontrolled infections, other autoimmune diseases, pregnancy or lactation. Clinical symptoms, serum thyroxine and TRAb, thyroid ultrasound, and orbital computed tomography formed the basis for the diagnoses. PBMCs were isolated from about 10 ml of fresh peripheral blood by Ficoll-Paque density gradient centrifugation. Trizol reagent was used to extract total RNA, and RNA quality was then checked on an Agilent 2100 Bioanalyzer. The TCR beta CDR3 regions were amplified from the RNA transcripts. For the first round of RT-PCR on the TCR CDR3, the HTBI primer set was used together with the Qiagen OneStep RT-PCR kit. Libraries were constructed in a second round of multiplex PCR, after which size selection and purification were performed. Libraries were sequenced paired-end with 100 bp reads on an Illumina HiSeq2000. The source study handled its data this way. SOAPnuke was used to process the raw data, with reads discarded if the reads contained adapters or uncalled bases, had a mean Phred below 15, or lacked an exact constant-primer or identifier match. COPE v1.2.5 was used to merge high-quality paired reads, and clonotypes were defined as unique nucleotide sequences. MiTCR v1.1 was used to align clonotypes to the IMGT TRBV, TRBD and TRBJ reference segments. The analysis included only V-J combinations with a frequency above 0.0001, which together covered 99% to 99.2% of the repertoires. A TCS score was defined as the ratio of F50 (clonal expansion) to E x V (chaos), with BLOSUM62-based TCRdist applied between CDR3 peptides within each V-J. Welch's t-statistics and random forest reduced just over 500 V-J features to about 12, which were used in a naive Bayes classifier (R e1071). TCRdb applied fastp at Q25 and MiXCR to the public reads, then kept only in-frame beta chains. Under each unique CDR3 protein, matching rows form one entry showing the most common genes and DNA. Here the V and J calls rest on TCRdb's processing, not on the authors' analysis. Here the sample has a few hundred thousand distinct CDR3 sequences; roughly 15% occur a single time. Jointly, the top ten make up 5.3% of the sample.

The germline V gene yields SGHRS for CDR1 and YFSETQ for CDR2. V loses 4 bases, J loses 2 bases, and the germline ends lie 11 bases apart. Its CDR3 holds 14 amino acids, cysteine through phenylalanine. Only CDR3 DNA is held: 42 bases, read in frame from base 1. Sequenced sample: blood. This receptor was obtained from a woman aged 18 to 35 with Graves' hyperthyroidism. The chain couples TRBV5-1 to TRBJ2-3; the D gene identity is not certain. For the CDR3, the sequence is CASSLPQNTDTQYF. The DNA reads as follows: TGCGCCAGCAGCCTACCACAGAACACAGATACGCAGTATTTT.